This paragraph reports one TCR beta chain. Enrolled through a virtual design, the participants were between 18 and 89 years of age and came from some 26 US areas. Participants had their cohort set by participant-reported clinical history. These data belong to a study of blood T cell repertoires in COVID-19. Profiling relied on immunoSEQ multiplex PCR, and the TCRdb table lists in-frame clones only, not all of them. The sample has under 200,000 clones; about four fifths are singletons. Per the germline V gene, CDR1 is LGHDT and CDR2 is YNNKEL (reference sequence). The V gene end was trimmed by 6 bases and the J gene end by 5 bases; junction bases not matched to a gene: 8. The CDR3 has 14 residues.

Sequencing was done on a sample of PBMCs or T cells enriched from blood (not recorded which). The V gene is TRBV3-1 (or the pseudogene TRBV3-2), the J gene TRBJ2-7; 9 positions agree with TRBD2. This clonotype originated in a woman aged 45 to 65 in a cohort exposed to, infected with or recovered from COVID-19 (not recorded which). The CDR3: CASRREGLVDEQYF. The CDR3, as DNA: TGTGCCAGCAGGCGGGAGGGCCTGGTGGACGAGCAGTACTTC.